This is a list of T cell receptor beta chains from one sample in a study of blood T cell repertoires in COVID-19. Sequenced by immunoSEQ multiplex PCR; TCRdb stores in-frame clones only, minus some. The sample lists some 140,000 clones; 87% were seen once. Material: peripheral blood. The receptors here all came from a man aged 50 to 60 with active COVID-19. Each CDR3 is given with its conserved first and last residue. D genes are given only for firm matches. Clone size, where shown, is once, few, many, or a class for clones that have expanded.

d_call clone_size j_call v_call cdr3_aa cdr3_nt
NA few TRBJ1-1 TRBV12-3/TRBV12-4 CASSLEFRAFF TGTGCCAGCAGTTTAGAATTTCGAGCTTTCTTT
NA NA TRBJ1-1 TRBV7-8 CASRAYMGGNTEAFF TGTGCCAGCAGAGCCTATATGGGAGGGAACACTGAAGCTTTCTTT
NA NA TRBJ1-6 TRBV10-3 CAISEEENPNSPLHF TGTGCCATCAGTGAGGAGGAGAATCCTAATTCACCCCTCCACTTT
TRBD1 NA TRBJ1-1 TRBV5-6 CASSPRTGGRGTEAFF TGTGCCAGCAGCCCCCGGACAGGGGGTCGTGGGACTGAAGCTTTCTTT
NA NA TRBJ1-4 TRBV4-1 CASSPLGRTDRFGKLFF TGCGCCAGCAGCCCCCTAGGAAGGACAGACCGCTTTGGAAAACTGTTTTTT
NA few TRBJ1-1 TRBV11-3 CASSFSGETEAFF TGTGCCAGCAGCTTTTCAGGGGAGACTGAAGCTTTCTTT
NA NA TRBJ2-1 TRBV9 CASSDSPAAGLVGEQFF TGTGCCAGCAGCGACTCCCCGGCGGCAGGGCTCGTCGGTGAGCAGTTCTTC
TRBD2 NA TRBJ2-5 TRBV5-4 CASSRGVAETQYF TGTGCCAGCAGCCGGGGGGTAGCGGAGACCCAGTACTTC
TRBD2 NA TRBJ2-5 TRBV10-3 CAISELVPRGDEETQYF TGTGCCATCAGTGAGTTAGTCCCGCGGGGGGATGAAGAGACCCAGTACTTC
NA NA TRBJ1-1 TRBV18 CASSPSNGGNTEAFF TGTGCCAGCTCACCCTCCAACGGTGGGAACACTGAAGCTTTCTTT
NA NA TRBJ2-1 TRBV4-2 CASSQGDWSSYNEQFF TGTGCCAGCAGCCAAGGGGACTGGAGCTCCTACAATGAGCAGTTCTTC
NA once TRBJ2-7 TRBV5-1 CASSAQSGRGNEQYF TGCGCCAGCAGTGCCCAATCGGGGAGAGGAAACGAGCAGTACTTC
TRBD2 NA TRBJ2-1 TRBV6-5 CASARGTNEQFF TGTGCCAGCGCGCGGGGGACCAATGAGCAGTTCTTC
NA many TRBJ1-2 TRBV27 CATAGVGGGYTF TGTGCCACCGCCGGGGTGGGGGGTGGCTACACCTTC
NA NA TRBJ1-2 TRBV15 CATSRSLGPLSYTF TGTGCCACCAGCAGGTCCTTGGGGCCCTTAAGCTACACCTTC
NA NA TRBJ2-7 TRBV4-3 CASSQDLTGYYEQYF TGCGCCAGCAGCCAAGATTTAACAGGGTACTACGAGCAGTACTTC
TRBD2 few TRBJ2-5 TRBV7-2 CASSLAPRGVQETQYF TGTGCCAGCAGCTTAGCTCCGCGGGGGGTCCAAGAGACCCAGTACTTC
NA NA TRBJ1-1 TRBV12-3/TRBV12-4 CASNRDRNTEAFF TGTGCCAGCAACCGAGACAGGAACACTGAAGCTTTCTTT
NA NA TRBJ1-4 TRBV5-4 CASSLNGGGVNEKLFF TGTGCCAGCAGCCTCAATGGCGGGGGCGTGAATGAAAAACTGTTTTTT
TRBD2 NA TRBJ2-3 TRBV10-3 CAISPGTSGEVGATQYF TGTGCCATCAGTCCAGGGACTAGCGGGGAGGTAGGAGCGACGCAGTATTTT
NA NA TRBJ2-3 TRBV2 CASRMGVQSSTDTQYF TGTGCCAGCAGGATGGGAGTCCAGTCTAGCACAGATACGCAGTATTTT
NA NA TRBJ2-1 TRBV6-1 CASSEAVRGIEQFF TGTGCCAGCAGTGAAGCTGTGCGGGGTATTGAGCAGTTCTTC
TRBD2 NA TRBJ2-3 TRBV27 CASSFGLAGTTDTQYF TGTGCCAGCAGTTTTGGGCTAGCGGGGACCACAGATACGCAGTATTTT
TRBD1 NA TRBJ2-1 TRBV5-6 CASTLGTGVGEQFF TGTGCCAGCACCCTGGGGACAGGGGTTGGTGAGCAGTTCTTC
NA once TRBJ2-1 TRBV10-3 CAISESGDSYNEQFF TGTGCCATCAGTGAGTCGGGCGACAGTTACAATGAGCAGTTCTTC
NA few TRBJ1-3 TRBV27 CASSFGRAGNTIYF TGTGCCAGCAGTTTCGGCAGGGCTGGAAACACCATATATTTT
NA NA TRBJ2-5 TRBV11-2 CASSLVPGGSRETQYF TGTGCCAGCAGCTTAGTTCCGGGGGGCTCTCGAGAGACCCAGTACTTC
NA NA TRBJ2-5 TRBV2 CASNLRETQYF TGTGCCAGCAATCTTAGAGAGACCCAGTACTTC
NA NA TRBJ1-5 TRBV27 CASSPSGSVGQPQHF TGTGCCAGCAGTCCAAGCGGGAGTGTTGGGCAGCCCCAGCATTTT
TRBD2 NA TRBJ2-5 TRBV11-2 CASSPLVTSGGRRWTQYF TGTGCCAGCAGCCCTCTGGTGACTAGCGGGGGGCGGCGGTGGACCCAGTACTTC
NA NA TRBJ1-4 TRBV4-1 CASSQQPGGNEKLFF TGCGCCAGCAGCCAGCAGCCCGGAGGGAATGAAAAACTGTTTTTT
NA NA TRBJ2-7 TRBV27 CASSFPGHIEQYF TGTGCCAGCAGTTTCCCGGGACACATTGAGCAGTACTTC
NA NA TRBJ2-3 TRBV7-2 CASSPGTISRGLGDTQYF TGTGCCAGCAGCCCCGGGACTATCTCCAGGGGGCTCGGAGATACGCAGTATTTT
TRBD2 NA TRBJ2-7 TRBV28 CASSDSGGQSSYEQYF TGTGCCAGCAGTGATAGCGGGGGCCAAAGCTCCTACGAGCAGTACTTC
TRBD2 NA TRBJ2-3 TRBV5-4 CASRRAGGSTDTQYF TGTGCCAGCAGGCGGGCGGGGGGAAGCACAGATACGCAGTATTTT
TRBD2 NA TRBJ2-3 TRBV29-1 CSVGTSGGNTDTQYF TGCAGCGTCGGGACTAGCGGGGGGAACACAGATACGCAGTATTTT
TRBD1 NA TRBJ1-1 TRBV12-3/TRBV12-4 CASSSQGSTEAFF TGTGCCAGCAGTTCACAGGGGAGCACTGAAGCTTTCTTT
NA few TRBJ2-3 TRBV7-3 CASSLTYSSTDTQYF TGTGCCAGCAGCTTAACGTACTCTAGCACAGATACGCAGTATTTT
TRBD2 NA TRBJ2-5 TRBV7-2 CASRERRGGAETQYF TGTGCCAGCAGGGAAAGGCGCGGGGGGGCAGAGACCCAGTACTTC
NA NA TRBJ2-7 TRBV2 CASSESPVPEQYF TGTGCCAGCAGTGAGAGTCCCGTGCCCGAGCAGTACTTC
TRBD2 NA TRBJ2-7 TRBV3-1/TRBV3-2 CASSQVSTSGGTSRNEQYF TGTGCCAGCAGCCAAGTTTCGACTAGCGGGGGGACCTCGAGGAACGAGCAGTACTTC
TRBD1 NA TRBJ1-1 TRBV4-3 CASSPGQGGSTEAFF TGCGCCAGCAGCCCGGGACAGGGAGGGAGCACTGAAGCTTTCTTT